A single sample is the source of the 7 T cell receptor beta chains below, sequenced in a study of OX40 agonist ivuxolimab in advanced cancers. Sequencing used immunoSEQ multiplex PCR; TCRdb keeps in-frame clones, though not all of them. The sample gives more than 60,000 clones, approximately 90% of which show up once; 3% to 4% is in the top ten. Material: CD4+ or CD8+ T cells sorted from blood, obtained in a trial of the OX40 agonist ivuxolimab. These receptors all come from an adult with an advanced solid tumor such as melanoma, head and neck, liver or kidney cancer.

This clone was seen only once. The chain uses TRBV13 and TRBJ1-2, with D maybe TRBD1 (5 bases). V was clipped by 7 bases and J by 5 bases, with 14 bases between them. The CDR3 is made up of 13 amino acids. CDR1 PRHDT and CDR2 FYEKMQ come from the germline V gene (reference sequence). The CDR3, as DNA: TGTGCCAGCAACTCTCGGGGGGATTATGGCTACACCTTC. Translating gives CASNSRGDYGYTF.

The chain recombines TRBV6-5 with TRBJ2-7; 7 bases agree with TRBD2. The germline CDR1 and CDR2 sequences are MNHEY and SVGAGI. Trimming at V came to 2 bases and at J to 4 bases, leaving 8 bases not matched to a gene. CDR3 length equals 15 residues. This CDR3 reads CASSYRREKRYEQYF. The CDR3 region has the DNA TGTGCCAGCAGTTACAGGCGGGAGAAGAGGTACGAGCAGTACTTC.

The chain couples TRBV6-1 to TRBJ2-2; 12 bases map to TRBD2. The ends lost 11 bases at V and 7 bases at J; junction bases unmatched: 11. CDR1 is MNHNS, CDR2 SASEGT, per germline. The CDR3 length is 15 residues. As DNA, the CDR3 is TGTGCCCTCAATCTACTAGCGGGGGGCGGCGGGGAGCTGTTTTTT. Its protein is CALNLLAGGGGELFF.

The chain carries TRBV6-5 and TRBJ1-2; tentatively, D is TRBD1 (6 bases). In germline, CDR1 is MNHEY, CDR2 SVGAGI. V was trimmed by 6 bases and J by 0 bases, leaving 11 bases between them. The CDR3 is made up of 14 amino acids. CDR3: CASRPGQSNYGYTF. The CDR3 bases are TGTGCCAGCAGACCGGGACAATCTAACTATGGCTACACCTTC.

This clone occurred a few times. The DNA of the CDR3 is TGTGCCAGCAGCTTATCAAAAGATGAGCAGTTCTTC. This sequence encodes CASSLSKDEQFF. V and J are TRBV7-2 and TRBJ2-1; D remains unclear. CDR3 size: 12 residues. Germline V lookup: CDR1 SGHTA, CDR2 FQGNSA. Trimming took off 2 bases at V and 8 bases at J, with 7 bases between the two ends.

The rearrangement joins TRBV6-5 to TRBJ1-2, with D uncertain. Germline assignment: CDR1 MNHEY and CDR2 SVGAGI. The germline V and J ends were trimmed by 4 bases and 5 bases, with 11 bases remaining between them. The CDR3 covers 13 residues. This CDR3 reads CASSSDTLYGYTF. The CDR3 region has the DNA TGTGCCAGCAGTTCCGACACTTTATATGGCTACACCTTC.

The chain links TRBV5-1 to TRBJ2-4, with 10 bases aligning to TRBD2. V was pared by 4 bases and J by 0 bases, with 7 bases of the junction left unmatched. Germline CDR1 is SGHRS and CDR2 is YFSETQ. The CDR3 sequence is 17 residues long. CDR3 in amino acids: CASSIAGLAVAKNIQYF. CDR3 bases: TGCGCCAGCAGCATCGCTGGACTAGCGGTAGCCAAAAACATTCAGTACTTC.